This T cell receptor (beta chain) was captured in a study of T cells in Graves' hyperthyroidism and ophthalmopathy. Newly diagnosed patients aged 18 to 65 had hyperthyroidism of under 2 months' duration. Whole-study results and caveats: Ophthalmopathy prediction by the model preceded onset by a median roughly 6 months.

With 6 bases removed from V and 5 bases from J, the gap between germline ends came to 13 bases. Germline CDR1 and CDR2: SQVTM and ANQGSEA. The length of the CDR3 is 13 residues. This clonotype was seen only a few times. What it binds is unknown. RNA transcripts yielded amplified TCR beta CDR3 regions. Carried out on the TCR CDR3, a first-round RT-PCR used the HTBI primer set. TCRdb re-analysed the multiplex PCR reads in MiXCR, keeping a single row per CDR3 protein. The data show about 320,000 distinct CDR3 sequences, around a sixth seen once. The genes are TRBV29-1 and TRBJ1-4, with D possibly TRBD1 on 5 matching bases. This clonotype was obtained from a man in his thirties or forties with Graves' hyperthyroidism. The sequenced sample consisted of blood. The CDR3 DNA reads as TGCAGCGTCTTACAGGATACAAATGAAAAACTGTTTTTT. This encodes CSVLQDTNEKLFF.